One sample yielded the 11 T cell receptor beta chains listed below, sequenced in a study of T cell changes during pregnancy in multiple sclerosis. Sequenced by immunoSEQ multiplex PCR; TCRdb stores in-frame clones only, minus some. The sample lists about 110,000 clones, approximately 90% occurring once. The sequencing here drew on peripheral blood, taken in the third trimester of pregnancy. These receptors originate from a female donor with multiple sclerosis, enrolled in a pregnancy study.

This rearrangement joins TRBV27 to TRBJ2-7; 7 nucleotides agree with TRBD2. Trimming took 3 bases from V and 0 from J; bases not matched to a gene: 11. This CDR3 has 17 amino acids. Germline-derived CDR1 and CDR2 are MNHEY and SMNVEV (reference sequence). The CDR3 sequence is CASSFRGAGVSSYEQYF. CDR3 bases: TGTGCCAGCAGTTTTAGGGGTGCGGGGGTAAGCTCCTACGAGCAGTACTTC.

The rearrangement uses TRBV2 and TRBJ1-5; no reliable D call. V was clipped by 0 bases and J by 4 bases, with 10 bases between them. The germline V gene has CDR1 SNHLY and CDR2 FYNNEI. This CDR3 has 15 amino acids. The DNA of the CDR3 is TGTGCCAGCAGTGAAGCATCCCCGGGGAATCAGCCCCAGCATTTT. This sequence encodes CASSEASPGNQPQHF.

The chain carries TRBV10-3 and TRBJ2-7, with D maybe TRBD2 (5 bases). The CDR3 contains 15 residues. Trimming left V 0 bases short and J 2 bases short, with 11 bases between. Germline CDR1 is ENHRY and CDR2 is SYGVKD. The CDR3 nucleotides read TGTGCCATCAGTGAGTCGCGGGCCTTAGCCTACGAGCAGTACTTC. The encoded protein is CAISESRALAYEQYF.

The chain uses TRBV5-4 and TRBJ2-7; 7 bases map to TRBD2. The CDR3 sequence is 14 residues long. Looked up from germline, CDR1 is SGHNT and CDR2 is YYREEE (reference sequence). V was clipped by 4 bases and J by 0 bases; unmatched bases: 4. The CDR3 loop reads CASSRGEGSYEQYF. CDR3 bases: TGTGCCAGCAGCCGAGGGGAGGGCTCCTACGAGCAGTACTTC.

The chain uses TRBV10-1 and TRBJ2-2, with D possibly TRBD2 on 6 matching bases. The germline V gene encodes CDR1 WNHNN and CDR2 SYGVQD (reference sequence). The CDR3 spans 15 residues. Trimming left V 0 bases short and J 3 bases short, with 8 bases between. CDR3 sequence: CASSESGGDTGELFF. The CDR3 coding sequence is TGCGCCAGCAGTGAGTCAGGCGGGGACACCGGGGAGCTGTTTTTT.

The chain couples TRBV5-1 to TRBJ1-1; D may be TRBD1 (6 bases). CDR1 and CDR2 from the germline V gene are SGHRS and YFSETQ. The CDR3 covers 15 residues. V was cut by 4 bases and J by 1 base, with 14 bases left in between. DNA for the CDR3: TGCGCCAGCAGCCCCATTGGGGGCCAGAACACTGAAGCTTTCTTT. Translating it yields CASSPIGGQNTEAFF.

This sequence joins TRBV5-1 and TRBJ1-1; 7 nucleotides agree with TRBD1. CDR3 size: 13 residues. Germline CDR1 is SGHRS and CDR2 is YFSETQ. With V trimmed by 5 bases and J by 6 bases, 7 bases remained unmatched. The CDR3 DNA reads TGCGCCAGCAGACTGGAGGGGGCCGCTGAAGCTTTCTTT. Protein product: CASRLEGAAEAFF.

The chain employs TRBV21-1 and TRBJ2-7; TRBD2, as called in the table, went unchecked against the DNA. TRBV21-1 is designated a pseudogene. The CDR3 extends over 18 amino acids. The CDR3, as DNA: TGTGCCAGCAGCAACGAGGGACTGGGAGACCCCCAGGCCTACGAGCAGTACTTC. Translation gives CASSNEGLGDPQAYEQYF.

The chain is built from TRBV5-8 and TRBJ1-1; tentatively, D is TRBD1 (5 bases). Trimming took 4 bases from V and 3 from J, leaving 10 bases between them. The CDR3 has 13 residues. The germline CDR1 and CDR2 sequences are SGHTS and YDEGEE. The CDR3 DNA reads TGTGCCAGCAGCCCGGCAGGGTACACTGAAGCTTTCTTT. Encoded protein: CASSPAGYTEAFF.

The chain links TRBV18 to TRBJ2-1; D is undetermined. In germline, CDR1 is KGHSH, CDR2 LQKENI. V was cut by 9 bases and J by 1 base, with 10 bases left in between. The CDR3 consists of 13 residues. CDR3 nucleotides: TGTGCCAGTGCGGTAGTTTCCTACAATGAGCAGTTCTTC. Residues: CASAVVSYNEQFF. The whole variable domain, remainder taken from reference TRBV18 and TRBJ2-1, is NAGVMQNPRHLVRRRGQEARLRCSPMKGHSHVYWYRQLPEEGLKFMVYLQKENIIDESGMPKERFSAEFPKEGPSILRIQQVVRGDSAAYFCASAVVSYNEQFFGPGTRLTVL.

The V gene is TRBV6-6, the J gene TRBJ2-7; TRBD1 matches at 7 bases. Germline V gene data show CDR1 as MNHNY and CDR2 as SVGAGI (reference sequence). The junction had 9 bases not matched to a gene; V was cut back by 4 bases and J by 0 bases. The CDR3 extends over 16 amino acids. Here the CDR3 reads CASSSRRQGVSYEQYF. CDR3 DNA: TGTGCCAGCAGTTCCCGGCGCCAGGGGGTCTCCTACGAGCAGTACTTC.